The 27 T cell receptor beta chains reported below all come from one sample, sequenced in a study of response to subunit inactivated influenza vaccine. TCRdb used MiXCR to reprocess the RT-PCR reads, holding one entry per CDR3 protein. The profile shows under 200,000 distinct CDR3 sequences, under 13% of them singletons. The specimen was non-naive T cells sorted from PBMCs, collected roughly 48 days after vaccination. The source is a man in his forties or fifties who received an inactivated influenza vaccine.

The chain employs TRBV20-1 and TRBJ2-6, with TRBD2 as a possible D gene (6 bases). The length of the CDR3 is 15 residues. The V end was cut by 6 bases, the J end by 0 bases, with 12 bases between. The V gene's germline CDR1 is DFQATT and CDR2 SNEGSKA (reference sequence). The CDR3 region has the DNA TGCAGTGCCGGGGGAGGTCGCTCTGGGGCCAACGTCCTGACTTTC. As protein: CSAGGGRSGANVLTF.

Comments on this clonotype: One end of the junction fails to match germline, which may point to a read error. V is TRBV14 and J is TRBJ2-2; 7 bases map to TRBD1. Germline V gene sequence: CDR1 SGHDN, CDR2 FVKESK. The CDR3 runs 14 residues. For the CDR3, the DNA is TGTGCCATCAGCCTCGGGACAGCCACCGGGGAGCTGTTTTTT. Translation gives CAISLGTATGELFF.

This clonotype has only one observation. This chain links TRBV4-2 with TRBJ2-5; TRBD2 matches at 12 bases. Germline V gene lookup returns CDR1 LGHNA and CDR2 YNFKEQ. The trim removed 4 bases at V and 5 bases at J, leaving 11 bases unmatched. CDR3 length: 17 amino acids. The CDR3 DNA is TGTGCCAGCAGCCGAGAGTATCTAGCGGGGGGGAGTGAGACCCAGTACTTC. The encoded protein is CASSREYLAGGSETQYF.

The chain joins TRBV5-1 to TRBJ2-7, with unresolved D. The CDR3 has 15 amino acids. The V gene lost 4 bases and the J gene lost 10 bases, with 24 bases spanning the gap. Germline loops: CDR1 SGHRS, CDR2 YFSETQ. The CDR3: CASSPMGISSYHQYF. The CDR3 coding sequence is TGCGCCAGCAGCCCCATGGGGATTAGCTCCTACCATCAGTACTTC. Combining the CDR3 with reference TRBV5-1 and TRBJ2-7 gives the whole variable domain KAGVTQTPRYLIKTRGQQVTLSCSPISGHRSVSWYQQTPGQGLQFLFEYFSETQRNKGNFPGRFSGRQFSNSRSEMNVSTLELGDSALYLCASSPMGISSYHQYFGPGTRLTVT.

The sample holds many counts of this clonotype. The chain combines TRBV5-1 with TRBJ2-4, with D possibly matching TRBD1 (6 bases). CDR3 length: 15 residues. The germline V and J ends were trimmed by 1 base and 9 bases, with 17 bases remaining between them. The V gene's germline CDR1 is SGHRS and CDR2 YFSETQ. The CDR3 loop reads CASSLRTDGLGIQYF. CDR3 bases: TGCGCCAGCAGCTTGCGGACAGATGGGCTGGGCATTCAGTACTTC.

The chain couples TRBV7-2 to TRBJ1-4; 7 bases align to TRBD1. Germline values: CDR1 SGHTA, CDR2 FQGNSA. The CDR3 consists of 15 residues. With V trimmed by 4 bases and J by 6 bases, 8 bases remained unmatched. CDR3 protein: CASSSRGRRDEKLFF. As DNA, the CDR3 is TGTGCCAGCAGCTCGAGGGGGCGAAGAGATGAAAAACTGTTTTTT.

The chain links TRBV27 to TRBJ2-3; the match to TRBD2 covers 7 bases. Germline CDR1 and CDR2: MNHEY and SMNVEV (reference sequence). Trimming at V came to 2 bases and at J to 2 bases, leaving 4 bases not matched to a gene. This CDR3 comprises 15 residues. The DNA of the CDR3 is TGTGCCAGCAGTTTAGCGGGAGTTATCACAGATACGCAGTATTTT. It translates to CASSLAGVITDTQYF.

The chain uses TRBV20-1 and TRBJ1-5; no clear D. V was clipped by 2 bases and J by 4 bases, with 15 bases between them. The germline V gene has CDR1 DFQATT and CDR2 SNEGSKA (reference sequence). This CDR3 contains 15 residues. The CDR3 here is CSARPYGPINQPQHF. The CDR3 DNA reads as TGCAGTGCTAGACCGTACGGACCGATTAATCAGCCCCAGCATTTT.

This clonotype was observed a few times. The rearrangement joins TRBV7-2 to TRBJ2-7; no firm D call. Germline loops: CDR1 SGHTA, CDR2 FQGNSA. V was pared by 5 bases and J by 3 bases, with 8 bases between. This CDR3 spans 12 amino acids. The CDR3 nucleotides read TGTGCCAGCAGCCACCCCGGCTACGAGCAGTACTTC. It is translated as CASSHPGYEQYF. Together with reference TRBV7-2 and TRBJ2-7, the CDR3 gives the full variable domain: GAGVSQSPSNKVTEKGKDVELRCDPISGHTALYWYRQSLGQGLEFLIYFQGNSAPDKSGLPSDRFSAERTGGSVSTLTIQRTQQEDSAVYLCASSHPGYEQYFGPGTRLTVT.

This clonotype was counted at least ten times. The J gene is TRBJ2-7, the V gene TRBV5-1, with 9 bases that match TRBD1. CDR3 length: 15 residues. CDR1 is SGHRS, CDR2 YFSETQ, per germline. The trim removed 3 bases at V and 0 bases at J, leaving 4 bases unmatched. The CDR3 nucleotides read TGCGCCAGCAGCTCGAAACAGGGGGCCTCCTACGAGCAGTACTTC. Translated, it gives CASSSKQGASYEQYF.

This clonotype was detected a few times. This CDR3 reads CASSLERGTEAFF. DNA for the CDR3: TGCGCCAGCAGCTTGGAAAGGGGTACTGAAGCTTTCTTT. The gene calls are TRBV5-1 and TRBJ1-1; D may be TRBD1 (5 bases). Trimming took 0 bases from V and 5 from J, leaving 8 bases between them. The V gene's germline CDR1 is SGHRS and CDR2 YFSETQ. The CDR3 sequence is 13 residues long.

The V gene is TRBV3-1, the J gene TRBJ2-6; 7 bases are shared with TRBD2. The V segment lost 2 bases and the J segment 1 base; nucleotides outside the gene matches: 14. Per the germline V gene, CDR1 is LGHDT and CDR2 is YNNKEL (reference sequence). The CDR3 extends over 20 amino acids. The CDR3 DNA is TGTGCCAGCAGCCAAATGTGGAGACTAGCCGACCAATCTGGGGCCAACGTCCTGACTTTC. It yields the protein CASSQMWRLADQSGANVLTF.

In this sample, this clonotype turned up a few times. V is TRBV2 and J is TRBJ2-3, with D tentatively TRBD2 (6 bases). The ends were cut back, 8 bases at V and 1 base at J, with 13 bases in the middle. Germline V gene sequence: CDR1 SNHLY, CDR2 FYNNEI. The CDR3 has 14 residues. The CDR3 sequence: CASQSGLRTDTQYF. CDR3 coding DNA: TGTGCCAGCCAATCGGGACTCCGCACAGATACGCAGTATTTT. Combining the CDR3 with reference TRBV2 and TRBJ2-3 gives the whole variable domain EPEVTQTPSHQVTQMGQEVILRCVPISNHLYFYWYRQILGQKVEFLVSFYNNEISEKSEIFDDQFSVERPDGSNFTLKIRSTKLEDSAMYFCASQSGLRTDTQYFGPGTRLTVL.

This clonotype came up many times. The J gene is TRBJ1-1, the V gene TRBV12-3 or TRBV12-4, with D uncertain. There are 13 residues in the CDR3. Between the trimmed V and J ends, which lost 2 bases and 9 bases, there was a span of 13 bases. The CDR3 sequence: CASSLQAPAQAFF. In DNA form, the CDR3 reads TGTGCCAGCAGTTTACAGGCGCCCGCTCAAGCTTTCTTT.

This rearrangement joins TRBV18 to TRBJ1-5; 7 nucleotides line up with TRBD1. V was clipped by 0 bases and J by 2 bases; unmatched bases: 4. The CDR3 has 16 residues. Germline CDR1 and CDR2: KGHSH and LQKENI. Here the CDR3 DNA reads TGTGCCAGCTCACCACCGGGGACAGCCCGCAATCAGCCCCAGCATTTT. Its translation: CASSPPGTARNQPQHF.

This clonotype came up many times. This sequence joins TRBV6-1 and TRBJ2-7, with no clear D. Looked up from germline, CDR1 is MNHNS and CDR2 is SASEGT. V dropped 11 bases and J dropped 0 bases, with 11 bases sitting between them. The CDR3 is made up of 12 amino acids. The DNA for the CDR3 is TGTGCCGTCGGACGGAGCTCCTACGAGCAGTACTTC. Translated, it gives CAVGRSSYEQYF.

Many counts were recorded for this clonotype. This chain's CDR3 is CSARDPTRGPYNEQFF. CDR3 bases: TGCAGTGCTAGAGATCCTACCCGGGGGCCTTACAATGAGCAGTTCTTC. The chain links TRBV20-1 to TRBJ2-1, with D perhaps TRBD1 or TRBD2 (6 bases each). Germline loops: CDR1 DFQATT, CDR2 SNEGSKA (reference sequence). The CDR3 consists of 16 residues. Trimming took off 0 bases at V and 4 bases at J, with 16 bases between the two ends.

This clonotype was found a few times. The junction departs from the called germline gene at one end, perhaps through a read error. The V and J genes are TRBV20-1 and TRBJ2-1; D not certain. The germline V gene encodes CDR1 DFQATT and CDR2 SNEGSKA (reference sequence). This CDR3 spans 13 amino acids. The CDR3 protein is CSAREVSSNEQFF. Here the CDR3 DNA reads TGCAGTGCTAGAGAAGTCTCCTCCAATGAGCAGTTCTTC.

J is TRBJ2-7 and V is TRBV18; 9 nucleotides align to TRBD1. The CDR3 runs 15 residues. Germline CDR1 KGHSH, CDR2 LQKENI. With V trimmed by 0 bases and J by 1 base, 1 base remained unmatched. CDR3: CASSPPGTGSYEQYF. The CDR3, as DNA: TGTGCCAGCTCACCACCTGGGACAGGGTCCTACGAGCAGTACTTC.

This clonotype was observed a few times. The V and J genes are TRBV9 and TRBJ2-2; D may match TRBD1 or TRBD2 (5 bases each). Per the germline V gene, CDR1 is SGDLS and CDR2 is YYNGEE. The CDR3 is 14 amino acids. Trimming shortened V by 4 bases and J by 4 bases, and 11 bases separated the two germline ends. CDR3 amino acids: CASSPGPFTGELFF. CDR3 in DNA: TGTGCCAGCAGCCCGGGACCTTTCACCGGGGAGCTGTTTTTT.

The V call is TRBV6-2 or TRBV6-3, the J call TRBJ2-5; D is ambiguous. Germline V gene lookup returns CDR1 MNHEY and CDR2 SVGEGT. The CDR3 runs 14 residues. V gave up 2 bases and J gave up 6 bases, with 13 bases separating them. The CDR3 DNA reads as TGTGCCAGCAGTTACCCCGGGCCGGCACAGACCCAGTACTTC. Protein product: CASSYPGPAQTQYF.

The chain carries TRBV28 and TRBJ2-3, with 8 bases lining up with TRBD2. Germline V CDR1 and CDR2: MDHEN, SYDVKM. The V segment lost 3 bases and the J segment 1 base; nucleotides outside the gene matches: 6. CDR3 length: 16 residues. The CDR3 protein is CASSFGAGGGTDTQYF. DNA of the CDR3: TGTGCCAGCAGTTTCGGGGCGGGAGGTGGCACAGATACGCAGTATTTT.

This clonotype was observed at least ten times. The genes are TRBV7-2 and TRBJ2-5; D is unclear. The CDR3 length is 11 residues. The V and J ends lost 1 base and 7 bases respectively, with 4 bases between them. Germline loops: CDR1 SGHTA, CDR2 FQGNSA. This chain's CDR3 is CASSLGGTQYF. In nucleotides, the CDR3 is TGTGCCAGCAGCTTAGGTGGGACCCAGTACTTC.

This clonotype was observed a handful of times. The CDR3 nucleotides read TGTGCCAGCAGTTTCGACGGGGGCAGAGGCTATGGCTACACCTTC. Translating gives CASSFDGGRGYGYTF. This rearrangement joins TRBV27 to TRBJ1-2; D is possibly TRBD1 (6 bases). Per germline, CDR1 MNHEY and CDR2 SMNVEV (reference sequence). V was clipped by 3 bases and J by 4 bases, with 15 bases between them. This CDR3 spans 15 amino acids.

J is TRBJ1-5 and V is TRBV4-1; 7 bases are a match to TRBD1. This CDR3 has 17 residues. The V and J ends lost 0 bases and 4 bases, in that order; junction bases with no gene match: 9. Germline-derived CDR1 and CDR2 are MGHRA and YSYEKL. DNA for the CDR3: TGCGCCAGCAGCCAAGACCCCGGGACAGTAGCAAATCAGCCCCAGCATTTT. This codes for CASSQDPGTVANQPQHF.

This clonotype appeared many times. This chain links TRBV6-1 with TRBJ2-2, with 8 bases aligning to TRBD2. Germline V CDR1 and CDR2: MNHNS, SASEGT. The CDR3 contains 16 residues. V dropped 7 bases and J dropped 4; count of bases not matched to a gene: 11. CDR3 amino acids: CASNPRGGPGTGELFF. DNA for the CDR3: TGTGCCAGCAACCCTCGGGGGGGCCCTGGCACCGGGGAGCTGTTTTTT.

This clonotype was counted between two and nine times. The rearrangement joins TRBV7-9 to TRBJ2-2, with 7 bases that match TRBD2. The CDR3 is 15 amino acids. After removal of 3 bases from V and 4 bases from J, the junction contained 5 bases not matched to a gene. Germline CDR1 is SEHNR and CDR2 is FQNEAQ (reference sequence). The CDR3 region is CASSFREETTGELFF. The CDR3 DNA reads TGTGCCAGCAGCTTTCGGGAGGAGACCACCGGGGAGCTGTTTTTT.